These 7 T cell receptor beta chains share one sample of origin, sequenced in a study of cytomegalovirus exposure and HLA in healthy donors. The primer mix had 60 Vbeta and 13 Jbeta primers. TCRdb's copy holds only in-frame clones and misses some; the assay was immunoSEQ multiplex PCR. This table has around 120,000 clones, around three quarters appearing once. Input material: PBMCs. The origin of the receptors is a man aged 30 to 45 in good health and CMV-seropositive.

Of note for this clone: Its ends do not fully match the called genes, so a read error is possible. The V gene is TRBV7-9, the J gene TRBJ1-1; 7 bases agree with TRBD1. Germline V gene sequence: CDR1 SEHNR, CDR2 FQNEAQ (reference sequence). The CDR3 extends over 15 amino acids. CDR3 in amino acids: CSSSLGTGVNTEAFF. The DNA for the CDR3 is TGTTCCAGCAGCTTAGGTACAGGGGTGAACACTGAAGCTTTCTTT.

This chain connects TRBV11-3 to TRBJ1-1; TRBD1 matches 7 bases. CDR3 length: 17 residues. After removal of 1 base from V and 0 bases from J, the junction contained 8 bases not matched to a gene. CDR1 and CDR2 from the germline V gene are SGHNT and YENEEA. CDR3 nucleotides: TGTGCCAGCAGCTTAGGGGGGGACAGATACATGAACACTGAAGCTTTCTTT. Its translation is CASSLGGDRYMNTEAFF.

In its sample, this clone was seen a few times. This CDR3 reads CASSSRRRGADNEQFF. For the CDR3, the DNA is TGTGCCAGCAGCTCCCGCCGGCGGGGGGCGGACAATGAGCAGTTCTTC. The chain has TRBV5-4 and TRBJ2-1; 8 nucleotides match TRBD2. Germline assignment: CDR1 SGHNT and CDR2 YYREEE (reference sequence). Losses at the gene ends were 3 bases for V and 5 bases for J; bases not matched to a gene: 10. The CDR3 is 16 residues long.

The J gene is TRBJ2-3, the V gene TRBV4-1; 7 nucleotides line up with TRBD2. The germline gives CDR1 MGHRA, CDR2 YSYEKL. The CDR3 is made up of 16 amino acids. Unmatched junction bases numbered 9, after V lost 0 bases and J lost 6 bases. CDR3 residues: CASSQDGRGERDTQYF. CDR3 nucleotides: TGCGCCAGCAGCCAAGATGGCCGGGGGGAGCGGGATACGCAGTATTTT.

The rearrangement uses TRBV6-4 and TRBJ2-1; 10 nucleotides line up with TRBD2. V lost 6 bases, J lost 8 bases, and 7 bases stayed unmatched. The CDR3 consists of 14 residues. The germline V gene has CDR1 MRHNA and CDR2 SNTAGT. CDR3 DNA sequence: TGTGCCAGCAGCGTAGCGGGGGGCAGGGATGAGCAGTTCTTC. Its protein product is CASSVAGGRDEQFF.

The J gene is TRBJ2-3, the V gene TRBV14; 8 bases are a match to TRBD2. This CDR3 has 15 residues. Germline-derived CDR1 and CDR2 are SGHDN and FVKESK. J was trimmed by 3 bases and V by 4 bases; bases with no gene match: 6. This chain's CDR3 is CASSRGLATTDTQYF. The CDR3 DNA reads TGTGCCAGCAGCCGCGGACTAGCAACAACAGATACGCAGTATTTT. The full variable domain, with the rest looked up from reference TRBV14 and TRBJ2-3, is EAGVTQFPSHSVIEKGQTVTLRCDPISGHDNLYWYRRVMGKEIKFLLHFVKESKQDESGMPNNRFLAERTGGTYSTLKVQPAELEDSGVYFCASSRGLATTDTQYFGPGTRLTVL.

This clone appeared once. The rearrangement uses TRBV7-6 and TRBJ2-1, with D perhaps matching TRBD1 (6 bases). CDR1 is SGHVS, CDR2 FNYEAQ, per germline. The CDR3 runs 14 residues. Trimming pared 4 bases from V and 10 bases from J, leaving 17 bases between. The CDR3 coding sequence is TGTGCCAGCAGCTCCGGACAGACCCTAGGGGAGCAGTTCTTC. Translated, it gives CASSSGQTLGEQFF.